This is a list of T cell receptor beta chains from one sample in a study of beta chain features in type 1 diabetes. Measured with immunoSEQ multiplex PCR; TCRdb has only the in-frame clones, and not every one. This table has around 340,000 clones, about 20% appearing once. The specimen was naive CD4+ T cells from blood. These receptors were collected from a woman under 30 in good health. Each CDR3 is given without its conserved first and last residue. Size tells how often a clone was seen (once, few, many) or the class of an expanded clone, and some rows leave it out.

TRBV6-5 - ATQGGSYGYT
TRBV7-2 - ASSPGTGVGGYT
TRBV6-5 - ARQGLNF
TRBV5-4 few ASSPPASAGARNEQY
TRBV5-4 few ASSSTDNYGYT
TRBV7-2 - ASSPGTSGGLAKNIQY
TRBV7-9 few ASSLGTGGNQPQH
TRBV7-2 few ASSLVGSGRLGETQY
TRBV6-6 few ATVEFGANVLT
TRBV10-3 few AIRTSAWDTQY
TRBV11-2 - ASSLNSGQENGYT
TRBV2 - ASTGESRQPQH
TRBV4-2 - ASSQDRRVHSPLH
TRBV6-1 few ASSEMGTVDQPQH
TRBV7-2 - ASSLDRGHYNEQF
TRBV29-1 few SVEDGLVTETQY
TRBV7-6 few ASRIGVGDTEAF
TRBV4-3 few ASSQERDSETQY
TRBV2 - ASSSGGQGMNTEAF
TRBV5-6 - ASSSTGDTQY
TRBV2 - ASSEGLGGMNIQY
TRBV5-4 - ASSQASYEQY
TRBV7-9 - ASSLKRELEQY
TRBV19 few ASSRSTSGGNNEQF
TRBV29-1 - SVVRGGGYT
TRBV30 - AWSRDSGYSNQPQH
TRBV28 - ASTLGGTDIQY
TRBV4-1 - ASSQHSPRTSNEQF
TRBV6-5 - ASSDRQGYGYT
TRBV29-1 - SVEIAGSYEQY
TRBV7-2 few ASSLGGSGRTQY
TRBV5-1 - ASSFNGYGIYGYT
TRBV5-1 - ASSLDPNNQPQH
TRBV23-1 - ASSQSSTVQETQY
TRBV18 - ASSPGQEKLF
TRBV4-1 few ASSQDRVRASGANVLT
TRBV7-8 few ASSLRPEGEKLF
TRBV4-1 few ASSQDKGTELNYGYT
TRBV7-2 - ASSFGQGDEQY
TRBV14 - ASSRLAGEYEQY
TRBV9 few ASSASAISTDTQY
TRBV9 - ASSVDGTGGQY
TRBV9 - ASSATSGRNSEQF
TRBV5-4 - ASSLGQGAANTQY
TRBV5-1 few ASSSLTDTQY
TRBV27 few ASSFRGANEKLF
TRBV2 - ASSVGLAGYQETQY
TRBV7-9 few ASSSRGLETQY
TRBV30 - AWSTETLQSSQH
TRBV11-1 - ASSRTGVDGELF
TRBV6-5 - ASSLLGQSGGYT
TRBV19 - ASSSLDTSNTEAF
TRBV10-3 few AVMNRGDSEQY
TRBV5-6 - ASSLVGRAYQETQY
TRBV28 - ASRSGQGDQPQH
TRBV4-3 few ASSQEGSPGDSYEQY
TRBV7-2 - ASSLNSGQETQY
TRBV9 few ASSSGSPTGELF
TRBV29-1 - SIGWSGAPYEQY
TRBV18 - ASSEQGQGNQPQH